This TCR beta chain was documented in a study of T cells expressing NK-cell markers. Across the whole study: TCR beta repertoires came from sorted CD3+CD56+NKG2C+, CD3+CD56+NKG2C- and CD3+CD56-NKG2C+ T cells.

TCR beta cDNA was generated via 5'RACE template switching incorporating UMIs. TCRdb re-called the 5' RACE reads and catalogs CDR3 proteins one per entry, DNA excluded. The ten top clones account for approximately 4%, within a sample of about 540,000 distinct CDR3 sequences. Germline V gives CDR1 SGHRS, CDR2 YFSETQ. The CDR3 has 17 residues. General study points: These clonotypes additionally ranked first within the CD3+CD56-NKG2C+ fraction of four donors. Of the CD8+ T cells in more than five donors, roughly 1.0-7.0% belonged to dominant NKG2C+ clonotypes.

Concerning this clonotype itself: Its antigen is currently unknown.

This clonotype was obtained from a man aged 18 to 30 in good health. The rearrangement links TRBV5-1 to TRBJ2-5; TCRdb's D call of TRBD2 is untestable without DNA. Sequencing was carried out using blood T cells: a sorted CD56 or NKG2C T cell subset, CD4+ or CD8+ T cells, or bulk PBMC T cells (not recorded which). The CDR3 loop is CASSSSKWEGRTETQYF.